This TCR beta chain was sequenced during a study of blood T cell repertoires in COVID-19. Original processing methods: It was from reference gene primer amplification that nucleated cell counts were estimated. Sequencing was performed with immunoSEQ multiplex PCR; in TCRdb, only in-frame clones are kept and a portion is missing. From that table come the V and J calls and clone size; the DNA was used to work out D and trimming. The data hold roughly 430,000 clones, with nearly 90% observed a single time. The CDR3 extends over 18 amino acids. The V gene end was trimmed by 4 bases and the J gene end by 3 bases; junction bases not matched to a gene: 12. Germline V gives CDR1 MNHNS, CDR2 SASEGT.

The chain carries TRBV6-1 and TRBJ2-5; 12 nucleotides align to TRBD2. This receptor was identified in a woman in her 40s with acute COVID-19. The sample was PBMCs or T cells enriched from blood (not recorded which). The DNA for the CDR3 is TGTGCCAGCAGTGCCGGGACACGCGGACTAGCGGGGAAAGAGACCCAGTACTTC. Translating gives CASSAGTRGLAGKETQYF.